This record concerns one T cell receptor (beta chain) sequence. Original handling: From reference gene primer amplification, estimates of nucleated cell counts were derived. TCRdb's copy holds only in-frame clones and misses some; the assay was immunoSEQ multiplex PCR. V and J calls and clone size follow that table, whereas D and trimming were derived from the DNA. Found here are 200,000 to 250,000 clones, approximately 84% of them singletons; the top ten hold around 3%. Germline CDR1 MNHEY, CDR2 SVGAGI. Trimming stripped 6 bases from V and 8 bases from J, with 14 bases between. The CDR3 is made up of 14 amino acids. The data derive from a study of blood T cell repertoires in COVID-19. Study as a whole: Sites in the United States, Italy and Spain provided acute and convalescent COVID-19 samples. From T cells, B-cell-depleted T cells, or PBMCs came the material, which was cDNA or gDNA.

The V gene is TRBV6-5, the J gene TRBJ1-6, with D possibly matching TRBD1 (6 bases). The specimen sequenced was peripheral blood. The TCR comes from a man aged 45-65 years who had recovered from COVID-19. CDR3 DNA: TGTGCCAGCAGCAACAGGGTGATTTATTCACCCCTCCACTTT. It translates to CASSNRVIYSPLHF.